One sample yielded the 6 T cell receptor beta chains listed below, sequenced in a study of cytomegalovirus exposure and HLA in healthy donors. In the PCR, 60 Vbeta and 13 Jbeta primers were used. Profiled with immunoSEQ multiplex PCR; TCRdb holds only in-frame clones, not every one. The sample contains 200,000 or so clones, more than 75% of which appear only once. Material: PBMCs. Every receptor here comes from a male donor in good health and CMV-seronegative.

The chain links TRBV6-1 to TRBJ1-2; 8 nucleotides agree with TRBD1. Germline V gene lookup returns CDR1 MNHNS and CDR2 SASEGT. Losses at the gene ends were 7 bases for V and 3 bases for J; bases not matched to a gene: 7. There are 14 residues in the CDR3. The chain's CDR3 is CASMVAGGDYGYTF. The CDR3 DNA is TGTGCCAGCATGGTCGCAGGGGGCGACTATGGCTACACCTTC.

The chain joins TRBV19 to TRBJ1-5; tentative D call: TRBD1 (5 bases). Trimming took off 5 bases at V and 3 bases at J, with 8 bases between the two ends. Germline V gene data show CDR1 as LNHDA and CDR2 as SQIVND (reference sequence). This CDR3 has 13 amino acids. The CDR3 DNA is TGTGCCAGTAGTCAGGGCCTCAATCAGCCCCAGCATTTT. The encoded protein is CASSQGLNQPQHF.

The rearrangement joins TRBV7-3 to TRBJ2-3; D remains ambiguous. Germline-derived CDR1 and CDR2 are SGHTA and FQGTGA. The CDR3 sequence is 12 residues long. V was cut by 5 bases and J by 4 bases, with 7 bases left in between. CDR3 residues: CASSPGADTQYF. As DNA, the CDR3 is TGTGCCAGCAGCCCTGGAGCAGATACGCAGTATTTT.

The genes are TRBV6-1 and TRBJ2-3; the match to TRBD2 covers 8 bases. Germline V CDR1 and CDR2: MNHNS, SASEGT. The CDR3 has 16 residues. J lost 6 bases, V lost 4 bases, and 12 bases had no gene match. CDR3 loop: CASSARTSRSKDTQYF. In DNA form, the CDR3 reads TGTGCCAGCAGTGCCCGGACTAGCCGGAGCAAGGATACGCAGTATTTT.

J is TRBJ2-2 and V is TRBV19; 7 bases line up with TRBD2. The trim removed 7 bases at V and 6 bases at J, leaving 11 bases unmatched. Germline CDR1 LNHDA, CDR2 SQIVND (reference sequence). CDR3 length: 15 amino acids. This CDR3 is CASILTSSGSGELFF. The CDR3, as DNA: TGTGCCAGTATTCTGACTAGCAGCGGATCCGGGGAGCTGTTTTTT.

With respect to this clone: The junction differs from germline at one of its ends, possibly a read error. The chain employs TRBV7-9 and TRBJ1-4, with no clear D. There are 12 residues in the CDR3. CDR1 and CDR2 from the germline V gene are SEHNR and FQNEAQ (reference sequence). The CDR3 loop is CSSSLEQTRLFF. In DNA, the CDR3 is TGTTCCAGCAGCTTAGAGCAGACGAGGCTGTTTTTT.